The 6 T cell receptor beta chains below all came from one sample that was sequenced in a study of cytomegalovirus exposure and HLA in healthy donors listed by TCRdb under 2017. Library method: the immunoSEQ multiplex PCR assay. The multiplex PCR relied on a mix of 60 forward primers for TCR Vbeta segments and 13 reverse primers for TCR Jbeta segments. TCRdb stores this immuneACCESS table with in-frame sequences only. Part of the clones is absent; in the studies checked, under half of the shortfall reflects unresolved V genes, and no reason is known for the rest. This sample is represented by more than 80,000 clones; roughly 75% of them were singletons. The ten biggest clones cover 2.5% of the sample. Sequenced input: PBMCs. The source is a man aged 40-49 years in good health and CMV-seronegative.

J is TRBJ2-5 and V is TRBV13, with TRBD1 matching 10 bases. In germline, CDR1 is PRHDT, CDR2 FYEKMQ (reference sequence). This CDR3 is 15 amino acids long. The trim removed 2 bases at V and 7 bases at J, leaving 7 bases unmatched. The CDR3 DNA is TGTGCCAGCAGCTTACGCGGGACAGGGGCGGGGACCCAGTACTTC. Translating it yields CASSLRGTGAGTQYF.

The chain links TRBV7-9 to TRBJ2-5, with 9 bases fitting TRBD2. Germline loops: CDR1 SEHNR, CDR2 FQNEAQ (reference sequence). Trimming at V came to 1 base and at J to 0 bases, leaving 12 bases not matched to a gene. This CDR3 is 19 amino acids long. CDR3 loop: CASSLGVTSGSLYQETQYF. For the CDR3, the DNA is TGTGCCAGCAGCTTAGGGGTGACTAGCGGATCTTTGTACCAAGAGACCCAGTACTTC.

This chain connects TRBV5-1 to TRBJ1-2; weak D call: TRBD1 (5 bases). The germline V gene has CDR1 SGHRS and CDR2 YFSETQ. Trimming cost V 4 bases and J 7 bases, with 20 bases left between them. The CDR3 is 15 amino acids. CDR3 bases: TGCGCCAGCAGCACTTGGGGGGATCGGGGTTCTGGCTACACCTTC. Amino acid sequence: CASSTWGDRGSGYTF.

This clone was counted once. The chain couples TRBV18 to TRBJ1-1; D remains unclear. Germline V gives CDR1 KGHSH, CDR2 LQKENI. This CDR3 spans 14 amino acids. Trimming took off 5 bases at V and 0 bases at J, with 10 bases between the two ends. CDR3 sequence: CASSRGLVNTEAFF. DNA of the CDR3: TGTGCCAGCTCAAGAGGGTTGGTGAACACTGAAGCTTTCTTT.

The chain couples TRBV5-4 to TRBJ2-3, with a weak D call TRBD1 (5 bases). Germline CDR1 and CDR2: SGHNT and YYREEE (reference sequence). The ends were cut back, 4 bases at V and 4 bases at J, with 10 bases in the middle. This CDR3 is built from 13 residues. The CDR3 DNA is TGTGCCAGCAGCCCACAAGGGGCAGATACGCAGTATTTT. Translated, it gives CASSPQGADTQYF. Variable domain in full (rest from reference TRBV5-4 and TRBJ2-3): ETGVTQSPTHLIKTRGQQVTLRCSSQSGHNTVSWYQQALGQGPQFIFQYYREEENGRGNFPPRFSGLQFPNYSSELNVNALELDDSALYLCASSPQGADTQYFGPGTRLTVL.

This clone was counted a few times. The DNA for the CDR3 is TGCGCCAGCAGTACGGACAGGGCGAGCACAGATACGCAGTATTTT. Amino acid sequence: CASSTDRASTDTQYF. The rearrangement joins TRBV5-1 to TRBJ2-3, with 8 bases matching TRBD1. Germline CDR1 and CDR2: SGHRS and YFSETQ. There are 15 residues in the CDR3. The junction had 5 bases not matched to a gene; V was cut back by 5 bases and J by 0 bases.